This TCR beta chain was obtained from a study of cytomegalovirus exposure and HLA in healthy donors. At the level of the study: Researchers found that approximately 85% of 350 to 500 genotyped donors fell within the Caucasian-associated ancestry cluster.

Regarding this clone: Its antigen is still unknown.

Study-level results: Three of the chains that were CMV-associated were confirmed in vitro to be specific for CMV antigens. Researchers reported in a later analysis that a missense DCLRE1C variant was tied to TCR beta V- and J-gene trimming.

Primers for the PCR totalled 60 Vbeta and 13 Jbeta. The method was immunoSEQ multiplex PCR; TCRdb's version includes in-frame clones alone and lacks a portion of them. The sample carries 99,000 or so clones, less than 80% recorded once. Donors likely had unrecorded immune exposures despite being nominally healthy when sampled. In germline, CDR1 is SGHVS, CDR2 FNYEAQ. The V and J ends lost 5 bases and 6 bases respectively, with 20 bases between them. The length of the CDR3 is 15 residues. The origin of this receptor is a man aged 25-45 years in good health and CMV-seronegative. J is TRBJ2-7 and V is TRBV7-6; D is perhaps TRBD1 (6 bases). Sequencing used PBMCs. The CDR3 nucleotides read TGTGCCAGCAGCCTGACATACGACAGGAGGAGCGAGCAGTACTTC. Encoded protein: CASSLTYDRRSEQYF.